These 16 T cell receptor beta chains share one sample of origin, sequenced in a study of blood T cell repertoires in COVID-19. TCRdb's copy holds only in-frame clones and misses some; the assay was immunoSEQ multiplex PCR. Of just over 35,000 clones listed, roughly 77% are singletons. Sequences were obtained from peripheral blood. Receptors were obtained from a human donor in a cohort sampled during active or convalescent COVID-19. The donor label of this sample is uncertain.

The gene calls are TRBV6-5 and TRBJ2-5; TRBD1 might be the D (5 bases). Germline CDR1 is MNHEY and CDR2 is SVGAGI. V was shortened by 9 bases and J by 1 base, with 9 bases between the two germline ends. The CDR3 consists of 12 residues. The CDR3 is CASLGLQETQYF. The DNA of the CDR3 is TGTGCCAGTTTGGGGCTCCAAGAGACCCAGTACTTC.

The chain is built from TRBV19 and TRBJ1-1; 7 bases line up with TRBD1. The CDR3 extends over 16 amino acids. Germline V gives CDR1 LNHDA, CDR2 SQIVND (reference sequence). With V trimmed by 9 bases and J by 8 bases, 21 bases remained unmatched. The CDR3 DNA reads TGTGCCAGCACTAACCCGGGACAGCTAAACGATAAGGAAGCTTTCTTT. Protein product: CASTNPGQLNDKEAFF.

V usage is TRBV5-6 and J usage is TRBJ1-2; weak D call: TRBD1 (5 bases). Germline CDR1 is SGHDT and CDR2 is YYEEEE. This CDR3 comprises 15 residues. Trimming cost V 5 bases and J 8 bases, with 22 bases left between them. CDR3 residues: CASRTWGVTQRGYTF. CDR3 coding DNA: TGTGCCAGCAGGACTTGGGGGGTAACTCAGCGCGGCTACACCTTC.

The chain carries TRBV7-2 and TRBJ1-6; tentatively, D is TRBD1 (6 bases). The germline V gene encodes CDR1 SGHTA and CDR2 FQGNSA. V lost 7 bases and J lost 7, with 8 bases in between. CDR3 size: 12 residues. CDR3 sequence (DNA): TGTGCCAGCACCCAGGGGAATTCACCCCTCCACTTT. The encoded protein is CASTQGNSPLHF.

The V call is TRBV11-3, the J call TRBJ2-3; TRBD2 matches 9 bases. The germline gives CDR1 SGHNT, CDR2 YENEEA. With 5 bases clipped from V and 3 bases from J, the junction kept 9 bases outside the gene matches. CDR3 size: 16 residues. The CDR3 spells CASSPTSGLGTDTQYF. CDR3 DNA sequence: TGTGCCAGCAGCCCAACTAGCGGGCTTGGGACAGATACGCAGTATTTT.

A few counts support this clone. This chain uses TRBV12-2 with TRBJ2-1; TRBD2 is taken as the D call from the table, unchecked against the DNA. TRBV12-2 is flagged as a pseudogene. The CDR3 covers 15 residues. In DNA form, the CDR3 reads TGTGCAAGTCGCAGGCAAAGCGGGAGATGCGGAGAGCAGTTCTTC. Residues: CASRRQSGRCGEQFF.

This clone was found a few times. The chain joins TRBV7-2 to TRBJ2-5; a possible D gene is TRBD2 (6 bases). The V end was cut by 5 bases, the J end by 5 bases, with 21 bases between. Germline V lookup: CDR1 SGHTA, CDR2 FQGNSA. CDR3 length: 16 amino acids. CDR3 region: CASSLDRRGLGETQYF. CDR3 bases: TGTGCCAGCAGCCTAGACCGTCGGGGGTTGGGGGAGACCCAGTACTTC.

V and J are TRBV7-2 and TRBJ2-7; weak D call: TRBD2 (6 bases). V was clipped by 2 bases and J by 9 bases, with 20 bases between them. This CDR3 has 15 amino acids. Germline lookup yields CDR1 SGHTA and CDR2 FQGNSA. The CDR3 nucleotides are TGTGCCAGCAGCTTAATGGGGGAGGCACTTAGTGGGCAGTACTTC. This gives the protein CASSLMGEALSGQYF.

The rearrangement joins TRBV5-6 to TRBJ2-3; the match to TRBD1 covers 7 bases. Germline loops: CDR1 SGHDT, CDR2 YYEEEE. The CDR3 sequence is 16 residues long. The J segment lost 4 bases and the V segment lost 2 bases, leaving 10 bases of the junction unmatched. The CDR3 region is CASSFMTGQYSDTQYF. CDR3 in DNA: TGTGCCAGCAGCTTCATGACAGGGCAGTATTCAGATACGCAGTATTTT.

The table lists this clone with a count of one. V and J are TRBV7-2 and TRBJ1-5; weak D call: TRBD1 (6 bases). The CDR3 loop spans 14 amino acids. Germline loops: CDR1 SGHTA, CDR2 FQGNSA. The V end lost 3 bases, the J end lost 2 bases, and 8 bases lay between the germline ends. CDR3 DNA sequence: TGTGCCAGCAGCTTGACAGGTCGCAATCAGCCCCAGCATTTT. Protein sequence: CASSLTGRNQPQHF.

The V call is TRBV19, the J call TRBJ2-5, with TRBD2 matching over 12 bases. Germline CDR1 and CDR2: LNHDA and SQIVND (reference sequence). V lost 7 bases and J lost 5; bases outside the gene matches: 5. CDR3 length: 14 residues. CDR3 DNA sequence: TGTGCCAGTACCCGGACTAGCGGGACTGAGACCCAGTACTTC. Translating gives CASTRTSGTETQYF.

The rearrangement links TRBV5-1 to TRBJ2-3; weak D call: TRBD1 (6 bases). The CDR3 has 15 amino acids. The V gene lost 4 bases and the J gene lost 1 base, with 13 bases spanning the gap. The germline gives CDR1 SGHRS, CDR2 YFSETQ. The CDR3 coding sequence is TGCGCCAGCAGCAGCCGACAGGCCGGCACAGATACGCAGTATTTT. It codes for CASSSRQAGTDTQYF.

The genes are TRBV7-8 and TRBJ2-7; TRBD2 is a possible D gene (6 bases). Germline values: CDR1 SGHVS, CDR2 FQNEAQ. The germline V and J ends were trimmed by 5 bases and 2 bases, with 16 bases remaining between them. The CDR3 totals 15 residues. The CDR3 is CASSERGGIAYEQYF. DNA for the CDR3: TGTGCCAGCAGCGAAAGGGGCGGGATAGCCTACGAGCAGTACTTC.

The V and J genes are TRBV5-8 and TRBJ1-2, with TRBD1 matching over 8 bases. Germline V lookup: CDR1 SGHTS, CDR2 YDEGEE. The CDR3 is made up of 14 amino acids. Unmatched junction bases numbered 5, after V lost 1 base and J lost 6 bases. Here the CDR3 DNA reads TGTGCCAGCAGCTTGATCACAGGGGGTCATGGCTACACCTTC. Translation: CASSLITGGHGYTF.

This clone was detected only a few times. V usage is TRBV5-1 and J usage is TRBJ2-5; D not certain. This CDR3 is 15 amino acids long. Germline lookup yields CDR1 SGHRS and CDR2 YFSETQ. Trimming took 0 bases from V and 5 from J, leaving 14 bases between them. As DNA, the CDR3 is TGCGCCAGCAGCTTGGATGGCCGTAACGGGGAGACCCAGTACTTC. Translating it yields CASSLDGRNGETQYF. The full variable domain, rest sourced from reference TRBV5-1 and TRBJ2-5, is KAGVTQTPRYLIKTRGQQVTLSCSPISGHRSVSWYQQTPGQGLQFLFEYFSETQRNKGNFPGRFSGRQFSNSRSEMNVSTLELGDSALYLCASSLDGRNGETQYFGPGTRLLVL.

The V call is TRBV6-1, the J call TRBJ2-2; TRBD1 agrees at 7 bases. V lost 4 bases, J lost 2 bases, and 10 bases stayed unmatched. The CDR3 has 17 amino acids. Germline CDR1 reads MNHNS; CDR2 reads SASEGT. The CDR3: CASSGRGHPLNTGELFF. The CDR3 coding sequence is TGTGCCAGCAGTGGTAGGGGGCACCCACTAAACACCGGGGAGCTGTTTTTT.